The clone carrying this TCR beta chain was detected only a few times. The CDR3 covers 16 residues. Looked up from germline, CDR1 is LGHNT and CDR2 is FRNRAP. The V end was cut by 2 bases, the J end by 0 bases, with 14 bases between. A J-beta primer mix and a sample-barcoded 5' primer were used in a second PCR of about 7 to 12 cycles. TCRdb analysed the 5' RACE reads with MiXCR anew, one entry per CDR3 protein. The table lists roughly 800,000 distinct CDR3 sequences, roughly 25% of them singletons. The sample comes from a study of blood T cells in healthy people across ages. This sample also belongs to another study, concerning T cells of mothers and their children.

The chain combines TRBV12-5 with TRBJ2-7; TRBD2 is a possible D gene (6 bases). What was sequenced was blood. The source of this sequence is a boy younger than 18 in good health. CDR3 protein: CASGLSLGGYSYEQYF. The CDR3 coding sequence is TGTGCTAGTGGTTTGTCTCTGGGGGGATACTCCTACGAGCAGTACTTC.